These 28 T cell receptor beta chains came from one sample sequenced in a study of PD-1 blockade in mismatch repair-deficient tumors. Only in-frame clones appear in the TCRdb table, and some are missing; sequencing was by immunoSEQ multiplex PCR. The sample contains approximately 50,000 clones, roughly 75% of which appear only once. Sequenced here: peripheral blood, sampled 4 weeks after starting pembrolizumab. Receptors were obtained from an adult with mismatch repair-deficient cancer.

The J gene is TRBJ2-2, the V gene TRBV2; possible D gene TRBD1, 6 bases. CDR3 length: 15 residues. Germline V lookup: CDR1 SNHLY, CDR2 FYNNEI. Trimming took 4 bases from V and 4 from J, leaving 13 bases between them. CDR3 DNA: TGTGCCAGCAGTGTTTGGGACATAGGCACCGGGGAGCTGTTTTTT. Translation gives CASSVWDIGTGELFF.

The rearrangement uses TRBV7-3 and TRBJ2-3; the D gene is possibly TRBD1 (6 bases). Trimming cost V 5 bases and J 0 bases, with 12 bases left between them. The CDR3 runs 15 residues. Germline V gene lookup returns CDR1 SGHTA and CDR2 FQGTGA. CDR3 sequence (DNA): TGTGCCAGCAGCCCCGGGACATTTAGCACAGATACGCAGTATTTT. Its protein product is CASSPGTFSTDTQYF.

The chain uses TRBV5-6 and TRBJ1-1; 10 bases match TRBD1. In germline, CDR1 is SGHDT, CDR2 YYEEEE. This CDR3 spans 18 amino acids. After removal of 4 bases from V and 0 bases from J, the junction contained 12 bases not matched to a gene. The DNA for the CDR3 is TGTGCCAGCAGCCCATTGGGGGACAGGGGTGCCATGAACACTGAAGCTTTCTTT. Translation: CASSPLGDRGAMNTEAFF.

The J gene is TRBJ2-7, the V gene TRBV10-3; 10 bases align to TRBD1. Germline trimming cut 3 bases from V and 4 bases from J; bases unmatched to any gene: 3. Germline lookup yields CDR1 ENHRY and CDR2 SYGVKD. The CDR3 contains 14 residues. The CDR3 DNA follows: TGTGCCATCAGTGACGGACAGGGGGGTTACGAGCAGTACTTC. Its protein is CAISDGQGGYEQYF.

This chain links TRBV7-2 with TRBJ1-5; D remains unclear. Germline CDR1 SGHTA, CDR2 FQGNSA. The ends were cut back, 1 base at V and 2 bases at J, with 9 bases in the middle. The CDR3 totals 15 residues. The CDR3 here is CASSLGYSGNQPQHF. In DNA, the CDR3 is TGTGCCAGCAGCTTAGGTTATTCCGGCAATCAGCCCCAGCATTTT.

Worth noting for this clone: The junction and the germline gene differ at one end; a read error may be behind it. The chain carries TRBV6-6 and TRBJ2-7; D is ambiguous. Germline CDR1 MNHNY, CDR2 SVGAGI (reference sequence). The CDR3 consists of 14 residues. The CDR3 DNA reads TGTGCCAGCAGTTACCCGGCTAGTTCCTCCGAGCAGTACTTC. It codes for CASSYPASSSEQYF.

CDR3: CASSYNAGLDEQFF. The CDR3 nucleotides read TGTGCCAGCAGTTATAATGCGGGTTTGGATGAGCAGTTCTTC. V is TRBV7-3 and J is TRBJ2-1; TRBD2 might be the D (5 bases). The germline V gene encodes CDR1 SGHTA and CDR2 FQGTGA. The CDR3 covers 14 residues. The V gene lost 6 bases and the J gene lost 8 bases, with 17 bases spanning the gap.

This clone was observed once. This CDR3 reads CASARSPGATEAFF. The DNA of the CDR3 is TGTGCCAGCGCCCGGTCCCCGGGAGCCACTGAAGCTTTCTTT. V and J are TRBV2 and TRBJ1-1; D remains unclear. Trimming removed 8 bases at V and 4 bases at J, with 17 bases between. The CDR3 covers 14 residues. Germline values: CDR1 SNHLY, CDR2 FYNNEI.

The genes are TRBV18 and TRBJ1-2; the D gene is possibly TRBD1 (6 bases). This CDR3 is 15 amino acids long. Germline V gives CDR1 KGHSH, CDR2 LQKENI. V was clipped by 6 bases and J by 2 bases, with 16 bases between them. The CDR3 DNA reads as TGTGCCAGCTCCCAGGAGAAGGGGGGCAACTATGGCTACACCTTC. Translating it yields CASSQEKGGNYGYTF.

The chain joins TRBV2 to TRBJ2-3; TRBD2 aligns across 10 bases. V shed 8 bases and J 14 bases; nucleotides not matched to a gene: 16. This CDR3 region has 14 residues. In germline, CDR1 is SNHLY, CDR2 FYNNEI. The CDR3 nucleotides are TGTGCCAGCCGGCTAGCGGGAGAATCATCGCAGTTGTATTTT. Its translation: CASRLAGESSQLYF.

This clone was seen a few times. The J gene is TRBJ2-4, the V gene TRBV30; D might be TRBD1 (6 bases). This CDR3 is built from 12 residues. CDR1 GTSNPN and CDR2 SVGIG come from the germline V gene (reference sequence). V was cut by 4 bases and J by 6 bases, with 10 bases left in between. CDR3 sequence: CAWTGDGNIQYF. In nucleotides, the CDR3 is TGTGCCTGGACAGGGGACGGAAACATTCAGTACTTC.

The chain is built from TRBV29-1 and TRBJ2-3; TRBD2 matches at 8 bases. From germline, CDR1 is SQVTM and CDR2 ANQGSEA. The CDR3 sequence is 14 residues long. V was clipped by 2 bases and J by 4 bases; unmatched bases: 5. This CDR3 is CSVERAGVADTQYF. The CDR3 DNA reads TGCAGCGTTGAACGAGCGGGAGTGGCAGATACGCAGTATTTT.

This chain connects TRBV7-3 to TRBJ1-1; D ambiguous. Germline V gene sequence: CDR1 SGHTA, CDR2 FQGTGA. V lost 2 bases and J lost 5, with 9 bases in between. The CDR3 extends over 13 amino acids. CDR3 DNA: TGTGCCAGCAGCTTATATTGGGGAACTGAAGCTTTCTTT. It is translated as CASSLYWGTEAFF.

J is TRBJ2-1 and V is TRBV7-2; no reliable D call. The CDR3 sequence is 14 residues long. Germline values: CDR1 SGHTA, CDR2 FQGNSA. The V end was cut by 1 base, the J end by 3 bases, with 7 bases between. This CDR3 is CASSLETVYNEQFF. The CDR3 coding sequence is TGTGCCAGCAGCTTAGAGACCGTCTACAATGAGCAGTTCTTC.

The chain carries TRBV6-5 and TRBJ2-7, with unresolved D. The CDR3 sequence is 13 residues long. Trimming shortened V by 0 bases and J by 5 bases, and 8 bases separated the two germline ends. Germline V gives CDR1 MNHEY, CDR2 SVGAGI. The CDR3 DNA reads TGTGCCAGCAGTTACTCCGCAGAACACGAGCAGTACTTC. The encoded protein is CASSYSAEHEQYF.

V gene TRBV5-1 combines with J gene TRBJ2-2, with 12 positions matching TRBD2. Per the germline V gene, CDR1 is SGHRS and CDR2 is YFSETQ. CDR3 length: 17 amino acids. V was pared by 0 bases and J by 4 bases, with 4 bases of the junction left unmatched. CDR3 sequence: CASSLGLAGVGTGELFF. The CDR3 coding sequence is TGCGCCAGCAGCTTGGGACTAGCGGGAGTGGGCACCGGGGAGCTGTTTTTT.

CDR3 DNA sequence: TGCGCCAGCAGCCGGATAGCGGGGAGAGCCTACGAGCAGTACTTC. It codes for CASSRIAGRAYEQYF. J is TRBJ2-7 and V is TRBV5-1; 8 bases are a match to TRBD2. After removal of 4 bases from V and 2 bases from J, the junction contained 8 bases not matched to a gene. This CDR3 has 15 amino acids. The germline CDR1 and CDR2 sequences are SGHRS and YFSETQ.

The chain couples TRBV10-3 to TRBJ1-1, with a tentative D call TRBD1 (5 bases). Trimming shortened V by 6 bases and J by 8 bases, and 13 bases separated the two germline ends. The CDR3 sequence is 12 residues long. Germline loops: CDR1 ENHRY, CDR2 SYGVKD. This chain's CDR3 is CAISPGHAEAFF. CDR3 sequence (DNA): TGTGCCATCAGCCCTGGACACGCCGAAGCTTTCTTT.

V and J are TRBV2 and TRBJ2-2; 9 bases match TRBD1. Germline V gene sequence: CDR1 SNHLY, CDR2 FYNNEI. This CDR3 is 14 amino acids long. In nucleotides, the CDR3 is TGTGCAGGGAGGACAGGGGCGGTCACCGGGGAGCTGTTTTTT. Amino acid sequence: CAGRTGAVTGELFF.

The rearrangement links TRBV5-1 to TRBJ2-3, with no clear D. CDR1 is SGHRS, CDR2 YFSETQ, per germline. V dropped 3 bases and J dropped 2 bases, with 4 bases sitting between them. The CDR3 is 12 amino acids. CDR3 sequence reads: CASSWDTDTQYF. For the CDR3, the DNA is TGCGCCAGCAGCTGGGACACAGATACGCAGTATTTT.

CDR3 region: CASSLGGTGTGELFF. The CDR3 DNA sequence: TGTGCCAGCTCGTTAGGGGGAACGGGGACCGGGGAGCTGTTTTTT. The chain links TRBV7-3 to TRBJ2-2; D is possibly TRBD1 (6 bases). The CDR3 is 15 residues long. V shed 8 bases and J shed 5 bases, with 18 bases lying between them. Germline V lookup: CDR1 SGHTA, CDR2 FQGTGA. The complete variable domain, with remaining parts taken from reference TRBV7-3 and TRBJ2-2, reads GAGVSQTPSNKVTEKGKYVELRCDPISGHTALYWYRQSLGQGPEFLIYFQGTGAADDSGLPNDRFFAVRPEGSVSTLKIQRTERGDSAVYLCASSLGGTGTGELFFGEGSRLTVL.

The chain joins TRBV2 to TRBJ1-1; TRBD1 might be the D (6 bases). The germline V and J ends were trimmed by 4 bases and 3 bases, with 9 bases remaining between them. Per germline, CDR1 SNHLY and CDR2 FYNNEI. CDR3 size: 13 residues. CDR3 loop: CASSVQGHTEAFF. CDR3 coding DNA: TGTGCCAGCAGTGTACAGGGACACACTGAAGCTTTCTTT.

CDR3 DNA sequence: TGTGCCAGCAGCTTATTGGAGACCCAGTACTTC. It translates to CASSLLETQYF. V gene TRBV11-2 combines with J gene TRBJ2-5; D is undetermined. V gave up 2 bases and J gave up 5 bases, with 3 bases separating them. CDR3 length equals 11 residues. Looked up from germline, CDR1 is SGHAT and CDR2 is FQNNGV.

This chain uses TRBV5-4 with TRBJ2-3; D tentatively fits TRBD1 or TRBD2 (5 bases each). V lost 8 bases, J lost 0 bases, and 16 bases lay in between. From germline, CDR1 is SGHNT and CDR2 YYREEE (reference sequence). The CDR3 is made up of 15 amino acids. CDR3 DNA sequence: TGTGCCAGTGGGGGTCGGGCCTCTAGCACAGATACGCAGTATTTT. Residues: CASGGRASSTDTQYF.

This clone was observed a single time. The rearrangement joins TRBV7-9 to TRBJ2-5; D not resolved. Deletions cut 6 bases from V and 0 bases from J, with 11 bases between. From germline, CDR1 is SEHNR and CDR2 FQNEAQ (reference sequence). The CDR3 runs 14 residues. The CDR3 nucleotides read TGTGCCAGCAGTTTTCGGACGGACCAAGAGACCCAGTACTTC. Its protein product is CASSFRTDQETQYF.

This chain joins TRBV18 and TRBJ1-3; D is unresolved. The CDR3 is 14 amino acids. V shed 5 bases and J shed 0 bases, with 8 bases lying between them. Looked up from germline, CDR1 is KGHSH and CDR2 is LQKENI. CDR3 in DNA: TGTGCCAGCTCAGGGCAGAGCTCTGGAAACACCATATATTTT. Amino acid sequence: CASSGQSSGNTIYF.

The gene calls are TRBV27 and TRBJ2-7; D gene unclear. The CDR3 contains 14 residues. Germline CDR1 is MNHEY and CDR2 is SMNVEV (reference sequence). V lost 7 bases and J lost 7, with 20 bases in between. The CDR3 coding sequence is TGTGCCAGCATGTCGCCTCACCGAACCCATGAGCAGTACTTC. Its translation is CASMSPHRTHEQYF.

V and J are TRBV6-5 and TRBJ1-5; D is unresolved. The CDR3 has 12 amino acids. Per the germline V gene, CDR1 is MNHEY and CDR2 is SVGAGI. V gave up 5 bases and J gave up 10 bases, with 12 bases separating them. The chain's CDR3 is CASSPADAPQHF. CDR3 sequence (DNA): TGTGCCAGCAGTCCAGCGGATGCACCCCAGCATTTT.